The 5 T cell receptor beta chains reported below all come from one sample, sequenced in a study of post-analysis software for immune sequencing data. Built from TCR beta cDNA, the libraries had unique molecular identifiers in them. MiXCR, applied by TCRdb to the PCR reads, yields one record per CDR3 protein. The sample shows a few hundred thousand distinct CDR3 sequences, approximately 34% of them seen only once. No antigen has been assigned to these receptors. The study, taken as a whole, reports: A handful of TRBV segments appeared more often in patients than in controls, and TRBV5-6, TRBV5-1 and TRBV20-1 were among these.

Sequenced sample: blood. These receptors were obtained from a girl aged 2 to 17 with multiple sclerosis.

The V gene is TRBV18, the J gene TRBJ2-3, with a weak D call TRBD1 (6 bases). The CDR3 sequence is 12 residues long. Trimming removed 6 bases at V and 6 bases at J, with 10 bases between. In germline, CDR1 is KGHSH, CDR2 LQKENI. CDR3 DNA sequence: TGTGCCAGCTCTCGAACAGGGGATACGCAGTATTTT. Translating gives CASSRTGDTQYF.

This clonotype was detected a few times. The rearrangement links TRBV12-3 or TRBV12-4 to TRBJ2-6; D gene uncertain. This CDR3 has 15 amino acids. The germline V and J ends were trimmed by 6 bases and 0 bases, with 9 bases remaining between them. CDR3 DNA sequence: TGTGCCAGCAGACCTACCGTCTCTGGGGCCAACGTCCTGACTTTC. Translating it yields CASRPTVSGANVLTF.

At least ten counts were recorded for this clonotype. This chain links TRBV20-1 with TRBJ2-1, with TRBD2 as a possible D gene (5 bases). The length of the CDR3 is 13 residues. Trimming removed 3 bases at V and 4 bases at J, with 10 bases between. Germline loops: CDR1 DFQATT, CDR2 SNEGSKA (reference sequence). The CDR3 sequence: CSARRTSYNEQFF. CDR3 DNA sequence: TGCAGTGCTAGGCGGACTTCGTACAATGAGCAGTTCTTC.

This clonotype was observed a single time. The rearrangement joins TRBV29-1 to TRBJ1-2; TRBD1 might be the D (6 bases). CDR1 and CDR2 from the germline V gene are SQVTM and ANQGSEA. The ends were cut back, 7 bases at V and 2 bases at J, with 11 bases in the middle. The CDR3 loop spans 12 amino acids. Written as DNA, the CDR3 is TGCAGCGGGGGGCAGGGAAACTATGGCTACACCTTC. It specifies CSGGQGNYGYTF.

This clonotype was observed a handful of times. V is TRBV7-9 and J is TRBJ2-7, with D possibly TRBD1 on 5 matching bases. The V gene's germline CDR1 is SEHNR and CDR2 FQNEAQ (reference sequence). V lost 5 bases, J lost 2 bases, and 13 bases lay in between. The CDR3 extends over 14 amino acids. The CDR3 DNA is TGTGCCAGCAGCCTGAAGACAGAAACCTACGAGCAGTACTTC. Protein sequence: CASSLKTETYEQYF.